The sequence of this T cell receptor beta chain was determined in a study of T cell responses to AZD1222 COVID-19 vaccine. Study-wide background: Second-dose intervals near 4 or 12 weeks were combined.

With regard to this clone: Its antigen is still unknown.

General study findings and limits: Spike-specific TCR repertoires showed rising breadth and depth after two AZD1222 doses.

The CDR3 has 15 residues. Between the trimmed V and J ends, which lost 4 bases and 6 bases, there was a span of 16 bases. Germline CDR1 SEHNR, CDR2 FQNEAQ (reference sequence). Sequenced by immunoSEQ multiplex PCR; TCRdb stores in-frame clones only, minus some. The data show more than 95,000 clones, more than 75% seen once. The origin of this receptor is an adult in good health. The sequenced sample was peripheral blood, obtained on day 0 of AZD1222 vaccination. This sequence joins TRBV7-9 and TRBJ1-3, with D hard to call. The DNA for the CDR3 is TGTGCCAGCAGCTCCGCTGGGTGGGGTGAAAACACCATATATTTT. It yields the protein CASSSAGWGENTIYF.